This record covers a single TCR beta chain. Its target is not known. The same CDR3 also results from other DNA sequences found in this sample. Donors comprised healthy HIV-negative adults lacking recent acute infections or vaccinations. The data were obtained in a study of shared clonotypes between healthy human individuals. Study context: CD4 naive and CD4 memory each took three plates per donor, while CD8 naive took two and CD8 memory one.

Sequencing used immunoSEQ multiplex PCR; TCRdb keeps in-frame clones, though not all of them. The sample holds over 850,000 clones; roughly 74% are singletons and the top ten take 0.6% to 0.75%. Study-wide findings and caveats: Across subsets, estimated richness was generally greater for naive than for memory populations. Around 5% was the fraction of naive CD4 clonotypes found shared across a few donors.

V shed 3 bases and J shed 4 bases, with 6 bases lying between them. The length of the CDR3 is 11 residues. Germline V gene sequence: CDR1 DFQATT, CDR2 SNEGSKA (reference sequence). The receptor's source is a man between 18 and 35 years old in good health. Some clones in this sample may be carry-over from other donors' samples. Source material: memory CD4+ T cells from PBMCs. The sample's subset: CD45RA-negative fraction. This chain links TRBV20-1 with TRBJ1-2; unclear D gene. The CDR3 region is CSASVGYGYTF. In nucleotides, the CDR3 is TGCAGTGCTAGCGTGGGCTATGGCTACACCTTC.